The entry below gives a single T cell receptor (beta chain) sequence along with its context. Its specificity is unknown. Primers used in a second PCR of roughly 6 to 12 cycles were a sample-barcoded 5' primer and a J-beta primer mix. TCRdb passed the 5' RACE reads through MiXCR, listing each CDR3 protein once. In the table there are about 1.8 million distinct CDR3 sequences, about 50% of which are singletons. The entry originates in a study of blood T cells in healthy people across ages. General observations from the study: The CMV status of each donor remained undetermined, and this could have confounded shifts in expanded clonotypes.

This CDR3 spans 15 amino acids. CDR1 is SGHVS and CDR2 is FNYEAQ in the germline V gene. V dropped 5 bases and J dropped 1 base, with 13 bases sitting between them. This rearrangement joins TRBV7-6 to TRBJ2-3; TRBD1 is a possible D gene (6 bases). The source of this sequence is a woman aged 40 to 50 in good health. The sample comprised blood. CDR3 in DNA: TGTGCCAGCAGCCTCACCCAGGGGCGCACAGATACGCAGTATTTT. Translated: CASSLTQGRTDTQYF. Using reference TRBV7-6 and TRBJ2-3 for the parts outside the CDR3, the full variable domain is GAGVSQSPRYKVTKRGQDVALRCDPISGHVSLYWYRQALGQGPEFLTYFNYEAQQDKSGLPNDRFSAERPEGSISTLTIQRTEQRDSAMYRCASSLTQGRTDTQYFGPGTRLTVL.